This entry is about one T cell receptor (beta chain). The antigen remains unidentified. The data were taken from a study of T cell repertoires in cytomegalovirus infection. For the study at large: Matching HLA type and CMV infection were both indicated by public TCR beta signatures.

MiXCR was run by TCRdb on the reads, yielding one entry per CDR3 protein. Among around 78,000 distinct CDR3 sequences listed, roughly 40% were seen once. Study-wide findings and caveats: HLA-C-restricted CMV clonotypes gave the most frequent clonotype in two of eight donors.

This receptor was taken from a human donor in good health (CMV status not recorded). Some clones in this sample may be carry-over from other donors' samples. The specimen comprised CD8+ T cells from cultured PBMCs, sampled from culture after CMV antigen stimulation.

The CDR3 reads CGAYRGSTEAFF. CDR3 coding DNA: TGCGGAGCATACAGGGGGTCCACTGAAGCTTTCTTT. This rearrangement joins TRBV29-1 to TRBJ1-1; 8 nucleotides align to TRBD1. From germline, CDR1 is SQVTM and CDR2 ANQGSEA. The CDR3 is 12 amino acids.